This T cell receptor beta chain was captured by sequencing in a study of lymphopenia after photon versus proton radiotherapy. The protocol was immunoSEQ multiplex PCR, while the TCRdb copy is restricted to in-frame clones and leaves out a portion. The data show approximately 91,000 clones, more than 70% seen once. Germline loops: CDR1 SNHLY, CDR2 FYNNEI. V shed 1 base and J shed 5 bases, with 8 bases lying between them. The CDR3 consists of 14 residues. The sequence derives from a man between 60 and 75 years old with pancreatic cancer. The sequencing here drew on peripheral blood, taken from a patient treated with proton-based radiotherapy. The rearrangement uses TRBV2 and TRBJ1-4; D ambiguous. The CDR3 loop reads CASSEVGGNEKLFF. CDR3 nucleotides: TGTGCCAGCAGTGAAGTAGGAGGAAATGAAAAACTGTTTTTT.